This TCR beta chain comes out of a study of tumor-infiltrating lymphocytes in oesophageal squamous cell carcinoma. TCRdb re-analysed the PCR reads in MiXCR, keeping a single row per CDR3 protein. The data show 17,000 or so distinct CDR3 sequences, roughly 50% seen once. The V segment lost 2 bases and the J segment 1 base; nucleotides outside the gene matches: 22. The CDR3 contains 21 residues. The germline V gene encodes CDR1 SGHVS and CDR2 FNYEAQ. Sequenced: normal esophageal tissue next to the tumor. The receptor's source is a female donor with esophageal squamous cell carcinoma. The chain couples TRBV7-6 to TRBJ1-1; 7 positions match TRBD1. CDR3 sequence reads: CASSLTVTRQGPLYSNTEAFF. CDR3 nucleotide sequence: TGTGCCAGCAGCTTAACAGTAACTCGACAGGGACCGCTTTACTCGAACACTGAAGCTTTCTTT.